The rows below give T cell receptor beta chains drawn from one sample of a study of response to subunit inactivated influenza vaccine. Each CDR3 protein is one row after TCRdb ran MiXCR on the RT-PCR reads. The sample has more than 450,000 distinct CDR3 sequences, 12% seen once. Sequencing used PBMCs from blood, obtained on the day of vaccination. These receptor sequences come from a man aged 50 or older who received an inactivated influenza vaccine. Both conserved end residues are part of each CDR3. Each record gives: V gene, D gene, clone size, J gene, CDR3 protein, CDR3 DNA. D genes are given only for firm matches. Clone size is shown for a subset of rows, as once, few, many or a class of expanded clone.

TRBV20-1,-,-,TRBJ1-3,CSALGSGNTIYF,TGCAGTGCCCTTGGATCTGGAAACACCATATATTTT
TRBV5-6,-,-,TRBJ2-5,CASSPGRGATWETQYF,TGTGCCAGCAGCCCGGGACGTGGCGCCACCTGGGAGACCCAGTACTTC
TRBV20-1,TRBD2,many,TRBJ2-3,CSARDWTSGSRGSIADTQYF,TGCAGTGCTAGAGATTGGACTAGCGGGAGTCGGGGTTCGATCGCAGATACGCAGTATTTT
TRBV18,-,-,TRBJ2-5,CASSPARRTQYF,TGTGCCAGCTCACCAGCGCGTCGGACCCAGTACTTC
TRBV6-6,-,few,TRBJ2-7,CASSSDYRNEQYF,TGTGCCAGCAGTTCCGACTACAGGAACGAGCAGTACTTC
TRBV28,-,-,TRBJ2-1,CASSFPGPTYNEQFF,TGTGCCAGCAGTTTTCCGGGACCAACCTACAATGAGCAGTTCTTC
TRBV3-1,-,-,TRBJ2-1,CASSQTMNDYNEQFF,TGTGCCAGCAGCCAGACAATGAACGATTACAATGAGCAGTTCTTC
TRBV7-9,-,few,TRBJ1-1,CASSFLLPEAFF,TGTGCCAGCAGCTTTCTCCTCCCTGAAGCTTTCTTT
TRBV7-2,TRBD2,few,TRBJ2-1,CASSLGPLTSGGAYNEQFF,TGTGCCAGCAGCTTAGGGCCTTTGACTAGCGGGGGGGCCTACAATGAGCAGTTCTTC
TRBV12-3/TRBV12-4,-,-,TRBJ2-3,CASSFISVTDTQYF,TGTGCCAGCAGTTTTATCTCTGTCACAGATACGCAGTATTTT
TRBV20-1,TRBD1,-,TRBJ1-4,CSTFRDRGLKLFF,TGCAGTACTTTCCGGGACAGGGGGCTCAAACTGTTTTTT
TRBV4-3,-,few,TRBJ1-2,CASSRSSSNYGYTF,TGCGCCAGCAGTCGCAGTAGTAGTAACTATGGCTACACCTTC
TRBV5-1,TRBD1,many,TRBJ2-3,CASSIDRAGDTQYF,TGCGCCAGCAGCATAGACAGGGCAGGAGATACGCAGTATTTT
TRBV28,-,many,TRBJ2-1,CASSLTGRLAEQFF,TGTGCCAGCAGTTTGACCGGTAGGCTAGCGGAGCAGTTCTTC
TRBV29-1,-,-,TRBJ2-5,CSGNIRETQYF,TGCAGCGGGAATATCAGGGAGACCCAGTACTTC
TRBV5-1,-,few,TRBJ2-7,CASSYRVTYEQYF,TGCGCCAGCAGCTACAGGGTCACCTACGAGCAGTACTTC
TRBV14,TRBD1,many,TRBJ1-1,CASSPWTGGGNTEAFF,TGTGCCAGCAGCCCTTGGACAGGCGGGGGAAACACTGAAGCTTTCTTT
TRBV12-3/TRBV12-4,-,-,TRBJ1-1,CASTLGPNTEAFF,TGTGCCAGCACCTTGGGCCCGAACACTGAAGCTTTCTTT
TRBV7-9,TRBD2,-,TRBJ2-7,CASCLSGGLWNEQYF,TGTGCCAGTTGCCTCTCGGGAGGCCTTTGGAACGAGCAGTACTTC
TRBV20-1,-,few,TRBJ1-1,CSAHSSLNTEAFF,TGCAGTGCGCACTCCAGCTTGAACACTGAAGCTTTCTTT
TRBV9,TRBD2,few,TRBJ2-3,CASSVEGLAGVDTQYF,TGTGCCAGCAGCGTAGAGGGACTAGCGGGAGTGGATACGCAGTATTTT
TRBV6-5,-,few,TRBJ2-5,CASSYSNRGVTRTQYF,TGTGCCAGCAGTTACTCCAATAGGGGCGTAACTCGGACCCAGTACTTC
TRBV5-1,-,few,TRBJ1-2,CASSTTGGDYGYTF,TGCGCCAGCAGCACGACGGGGGGCGACTATGGCTACACCTTC
TRBV7-2,-,-,TRBJ2-7,CASSLGEGESSYEQYF,TGTGCCAGCAGCTTAGGAGAGGGGGAGAGCTCCTACGAGCAGTACTTC
TRBV12-3/TRBV12-4,-,-,TRBJ1-4,CASSTSGEKLFF,TGTGCCAGCAGTACGTCCGGCGAAAAACTGTTTTTT
TRBV20-1,TRBD1,many,TRBJ1-5,CSASAGGDQPQHF,TGCAGTGCTAGTGCAGGGGGGGATCAGCCCCAGCATTTT
TRBV15,-,-,TRBJ1-5,CATSRDQGSKHF,TGTGCCACCAGCAGAGATCAGGGCAGTAAGCATTTT
TRBV6-5,TRBD1,few,TRBJ2-1,CASSLGTGGKNEQFF,TGTGCCAGCAGTTTGGGGACAGGGGGCAAGAATGAGCAGTTCTTC
TRBV30,-,few,TRBJ1-6,CAWSRVVEPLHF,TGTGCCTGGAGCCGGGTAGTCGAACCCCTCCACTTT
TRBV2,TRBD2,few,TRBJ2-1,CASSDGLAAYNEQFF,TGTGCCAGCAGCGACGGACTAGCGGCCTACAATGAGCAGTTCTTC
TRBV7-9,-,-,TRBJ2-6,CASSLQDGANVLTF,TGTGCCAGCAGCTTGCAGGACGGGGCCAACGTCCTGACTTTC
TRBV2,TRBD2,few,TRBJ2-1,CASSAGGSSGRYSYNEQFF,TGTGCCAGCAGTGCGGGGGGGTCTAGCGGGAGATATTCCTACAATGAGCAGTTCTTC
TRBV12-3/TRBV12-4,-,many,TRBJ2-7,CASSPGANEQYF,TGTGCCAGCAGTCCAGGGGCCAACGAGCAGTACTTC